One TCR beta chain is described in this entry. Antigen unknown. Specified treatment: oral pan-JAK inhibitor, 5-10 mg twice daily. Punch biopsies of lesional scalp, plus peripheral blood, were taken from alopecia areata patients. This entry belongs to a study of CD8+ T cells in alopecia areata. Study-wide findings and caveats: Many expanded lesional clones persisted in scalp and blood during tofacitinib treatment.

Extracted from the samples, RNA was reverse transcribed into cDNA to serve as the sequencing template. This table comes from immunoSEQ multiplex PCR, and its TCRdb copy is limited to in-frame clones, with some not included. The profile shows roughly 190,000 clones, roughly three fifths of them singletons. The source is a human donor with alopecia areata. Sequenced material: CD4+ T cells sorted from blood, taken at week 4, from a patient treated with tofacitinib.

The CDR3, as DNA: TGTGCCAGCAGTCAGGACAGGGCAAATCAGCCCCAGCATTTT. This encodes CASSQDRANQPQHF. The V gene is TRBV6-1, the J gene TRBJ1-5, with 8 bases aligning to TRBD1. V lost 5 bases and J lost 4; bases outside the gene matches: 4. The CDR3 extends over 14 amino acids. Germline-derived CDR1 and CDR2 are MNHNS and SASEGT.